Presented here are 3 T cell receptor beta chains from one specimen sequenced in a study of blood T cell repertoires in COVID-19. Measured with immunoSEQ multiplex PCR; TCRdb has only the in-frame clones, and not every one. The table includes 85,000 to 120,000 clones, 76% detected once. Material: peripheral blood. Receptor source: a man at least 80 years old with COVID-19, enrolled during active disease.

A single count supports this clone. The chain is built from TRBV28 and TRBJ2-7; a weak D match, TRBD2 (5 bases). Trimming removed 5 bases from V and 0 bases from J, with 8 bases in between. Germline V gene data show CDR1 as MDHEN and CDR2 as SYDVKM. The CDR3 totals 13 residues. CDR3 DNA sequence: TGTGCCAGCAGTCTCGGGGTCTCCTACGAGCAGTACTTC. The encoded protein is CASSLGVSYEQYF.

The chain couples TRBV9 to TRBJ2-3; TRBD2 matches 11 bases. This CDR3 comprises 16 residues. V shed 3 bases and J 0 bases; nucleotides not matched to a gene: 3. The germline V gene encodes CDR1 SGDLS and CDR2 YYNGEE. For the CDR3, the DNA is TGTGCCAGCAGCGCGACTAGCGGGATAAGCACAGATACGCAGTATTTT. This gives the protein CASSATSGISTDTQYF.

The chain recombines TRBV29-1 with TRBJ2-1; tentatively, D is TRBD1 (5 bases). V was trimmed by 1 base and J by 5 bases, leaving 9 bases between them. The CDR3 has 13 residues. Looked up from germline, CDR1 is SQVTM and CDR2 is ANQGSEA. CDR3 DNA: TGCAGCGTTGAAGTACAGGTAAACAATGAGCAGTTCTTC. Translation gives CSVEVQVNNEQFF.